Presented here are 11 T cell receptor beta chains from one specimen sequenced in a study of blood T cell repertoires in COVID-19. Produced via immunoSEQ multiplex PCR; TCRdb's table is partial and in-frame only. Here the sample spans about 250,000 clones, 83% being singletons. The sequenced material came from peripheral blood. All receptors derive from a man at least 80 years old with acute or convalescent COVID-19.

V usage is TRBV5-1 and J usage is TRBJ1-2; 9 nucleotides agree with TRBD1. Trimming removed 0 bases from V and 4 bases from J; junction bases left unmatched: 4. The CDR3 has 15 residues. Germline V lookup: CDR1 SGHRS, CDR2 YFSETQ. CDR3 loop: CASSLGGTGSYGYTF. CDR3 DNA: TGCGCCAGCAGCTTGGGAGGGACAGGGTCCTATGGCTACACCTTC.

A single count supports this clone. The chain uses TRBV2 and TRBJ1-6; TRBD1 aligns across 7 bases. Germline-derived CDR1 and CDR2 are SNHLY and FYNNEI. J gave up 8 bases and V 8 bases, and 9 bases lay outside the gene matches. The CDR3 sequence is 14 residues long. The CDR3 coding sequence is TGTGCCAGCGGACAGGCAGCAAGTTATTCACCCCTCCACTTT. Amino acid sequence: CASGQAASYSPLHF.

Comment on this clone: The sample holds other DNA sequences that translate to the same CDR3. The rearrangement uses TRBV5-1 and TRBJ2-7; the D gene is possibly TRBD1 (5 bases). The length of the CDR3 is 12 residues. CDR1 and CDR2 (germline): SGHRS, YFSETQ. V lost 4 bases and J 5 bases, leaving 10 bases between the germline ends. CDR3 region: CASSPQGNEQYF. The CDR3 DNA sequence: TGCGCCAGCAGCCCGCAGGGTAACGAGCAGTACTTC.

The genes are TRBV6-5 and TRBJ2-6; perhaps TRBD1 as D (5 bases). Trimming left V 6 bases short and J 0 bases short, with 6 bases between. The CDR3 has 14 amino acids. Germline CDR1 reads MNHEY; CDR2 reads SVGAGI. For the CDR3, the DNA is TGTGCCAGCAGAGACAGCTCTGGGGCCAACGTCCTGACTTTC. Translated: CASRDSSGANVLTF.

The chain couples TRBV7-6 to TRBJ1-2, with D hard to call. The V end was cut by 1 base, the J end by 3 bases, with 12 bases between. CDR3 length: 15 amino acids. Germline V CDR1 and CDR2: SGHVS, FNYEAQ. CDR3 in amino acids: CASSLGVLPDYGYTF. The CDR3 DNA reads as TGTGCCAGCAGCTTAGGAGTCCTCCCGGACTATGGCTACACCTTC.

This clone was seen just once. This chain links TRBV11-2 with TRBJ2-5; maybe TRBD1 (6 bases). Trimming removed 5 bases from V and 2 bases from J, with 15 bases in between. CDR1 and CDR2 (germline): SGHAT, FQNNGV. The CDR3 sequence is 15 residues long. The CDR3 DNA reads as TGTGCCAGCAGCCCCAATGGTAGGGGGCAAGAGACCCAGTACTTC. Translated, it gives CASSPNGRGQETQYF.

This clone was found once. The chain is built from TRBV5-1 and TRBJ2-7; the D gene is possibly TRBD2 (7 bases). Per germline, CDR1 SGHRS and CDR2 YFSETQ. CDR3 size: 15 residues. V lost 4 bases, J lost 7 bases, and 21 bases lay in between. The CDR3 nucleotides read TGCGCCAGCAGCCTCCCCCCGGGGGGCCCGGGTGAGCAGTACTTC. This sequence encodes CASSLPPGGPGEQYF.

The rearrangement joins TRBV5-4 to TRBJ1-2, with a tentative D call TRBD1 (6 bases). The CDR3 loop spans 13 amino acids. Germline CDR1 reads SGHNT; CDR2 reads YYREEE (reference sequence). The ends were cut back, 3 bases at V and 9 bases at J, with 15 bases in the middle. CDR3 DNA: TGTGCCAGCAGCTCGGACAGCGTCGGGAGCTACACCTTC. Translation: CASSSDSVGSYTF.

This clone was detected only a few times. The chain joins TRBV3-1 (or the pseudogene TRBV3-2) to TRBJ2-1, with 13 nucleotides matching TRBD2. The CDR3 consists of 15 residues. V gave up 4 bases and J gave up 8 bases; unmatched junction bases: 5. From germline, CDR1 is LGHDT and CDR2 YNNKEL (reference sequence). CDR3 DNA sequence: TGTGCCAGCAGCCGGGGACTAGCGGGATTGTATGAGCAGTTCTTC. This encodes CASSRGLAGLYEQFF.

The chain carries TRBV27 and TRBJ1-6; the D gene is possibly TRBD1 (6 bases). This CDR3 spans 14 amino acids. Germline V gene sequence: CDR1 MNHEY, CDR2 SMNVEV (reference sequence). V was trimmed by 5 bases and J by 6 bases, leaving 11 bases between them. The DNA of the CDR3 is TGTGCCAGCAGTAACAGGGTCGGTAATTCACCCCTCCACTTT. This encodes CASSNRVGNSPLHF.

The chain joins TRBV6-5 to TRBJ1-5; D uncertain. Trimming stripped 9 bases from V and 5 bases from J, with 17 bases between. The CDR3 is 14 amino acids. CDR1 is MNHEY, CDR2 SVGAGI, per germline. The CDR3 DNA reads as TGTGCCAGTTTCGAGCCCCTCGGGGATCAGCCCCAGCATTTT. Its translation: CASFEPLGDQPQHF.